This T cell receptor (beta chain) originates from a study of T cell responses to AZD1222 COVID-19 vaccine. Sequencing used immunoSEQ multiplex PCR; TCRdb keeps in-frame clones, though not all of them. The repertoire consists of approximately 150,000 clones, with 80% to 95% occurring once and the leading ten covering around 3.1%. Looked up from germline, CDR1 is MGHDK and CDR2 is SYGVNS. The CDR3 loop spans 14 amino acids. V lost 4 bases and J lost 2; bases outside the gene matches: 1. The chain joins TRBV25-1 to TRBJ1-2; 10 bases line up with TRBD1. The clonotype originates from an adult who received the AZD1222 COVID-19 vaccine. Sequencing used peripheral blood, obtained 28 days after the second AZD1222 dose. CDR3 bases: TGTGCCAGCAGTGGGACAGGGGGAAACTATGGCTACACCTTC. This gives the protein CASSGTGGNYGYTF.